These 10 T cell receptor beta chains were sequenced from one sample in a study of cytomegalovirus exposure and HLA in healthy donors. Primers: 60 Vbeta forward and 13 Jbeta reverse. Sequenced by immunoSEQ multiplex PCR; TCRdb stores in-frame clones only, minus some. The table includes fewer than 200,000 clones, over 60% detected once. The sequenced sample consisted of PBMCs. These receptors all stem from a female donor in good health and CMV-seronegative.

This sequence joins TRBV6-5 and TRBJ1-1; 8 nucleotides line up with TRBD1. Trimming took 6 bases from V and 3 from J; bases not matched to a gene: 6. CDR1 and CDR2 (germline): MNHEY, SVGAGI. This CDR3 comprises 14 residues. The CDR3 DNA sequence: TGTGCCAGCAGCCACGACAGGGGCCACACTGAAGCTTTCTTT. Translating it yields CASSHDRGHTEAFF.

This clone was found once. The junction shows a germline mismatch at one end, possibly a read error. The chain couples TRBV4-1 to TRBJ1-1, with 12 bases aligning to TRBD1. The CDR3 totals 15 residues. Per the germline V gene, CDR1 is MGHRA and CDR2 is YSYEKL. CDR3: CASNQGDRGPTEAFF. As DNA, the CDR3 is TGCGCCAGCAACCAAGGGGACAGGGGGCCGACTGAAGCTTTCTTT.

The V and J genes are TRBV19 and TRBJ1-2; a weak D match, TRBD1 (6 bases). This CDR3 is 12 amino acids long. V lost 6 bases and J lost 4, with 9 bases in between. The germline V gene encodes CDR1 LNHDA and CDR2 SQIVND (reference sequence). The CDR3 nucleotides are TGTGCCAGTAGCCTACAGGGCTATGGCTACACCTTC. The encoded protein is CASSLQGYGYTF.

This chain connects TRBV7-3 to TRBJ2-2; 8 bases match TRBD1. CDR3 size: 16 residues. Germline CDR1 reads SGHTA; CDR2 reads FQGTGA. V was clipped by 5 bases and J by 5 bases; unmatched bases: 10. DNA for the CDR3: TGTGCCAGCAGCCGCGATCAGGGGGCGCGGACCGGGGAGCTGTTTTTT. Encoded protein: CASSRDQGARTGELFF.

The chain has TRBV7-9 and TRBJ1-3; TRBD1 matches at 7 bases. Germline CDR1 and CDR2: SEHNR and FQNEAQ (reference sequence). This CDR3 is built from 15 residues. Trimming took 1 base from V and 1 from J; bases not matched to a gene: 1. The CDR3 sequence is CASSLGDRSGNTIYF. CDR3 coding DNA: TGTGCCAGCAGCTTAGGGGACAGATCTGGAAACACCATATATTTT.

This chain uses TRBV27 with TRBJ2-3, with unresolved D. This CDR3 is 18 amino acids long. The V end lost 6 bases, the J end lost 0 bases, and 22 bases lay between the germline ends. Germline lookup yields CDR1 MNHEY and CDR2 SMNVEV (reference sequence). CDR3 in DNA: TGTGCCAGCAGCCGCCTTTCTCACCAGGCACTTAGCACAGATACGCAGTATTTT. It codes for CASSRLSHQALSTDTQYF.

In DNA, the CDR3 is TGCGCCAGCAGCCAAGGGTCAGGGGGAAACACCATATATTTT. This encodes CASSQGSGGNTIYF. The V and J genes are TRBV4-3 and TRBJ1-3, with D possibly TRBD1 on 5 matching bases. From germline, CDR1 is LGHNA and CDR2 YSLEER. The CDR3 covers 14 residues. V lost 1 base and J 4 bases, leaving 8 bases between the germline ends.

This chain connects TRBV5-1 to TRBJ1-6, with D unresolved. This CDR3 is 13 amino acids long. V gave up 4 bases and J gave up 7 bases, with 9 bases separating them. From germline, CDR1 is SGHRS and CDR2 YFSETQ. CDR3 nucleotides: TGCGCCAGCAGCAGCGGAGTAAATTCACCCCTCCACTTT. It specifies CASSSGVNSPLHF.

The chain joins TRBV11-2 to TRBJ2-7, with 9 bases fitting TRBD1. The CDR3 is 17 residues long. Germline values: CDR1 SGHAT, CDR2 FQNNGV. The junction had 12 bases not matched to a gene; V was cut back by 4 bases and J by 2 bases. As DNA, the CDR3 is TGTGCCAGCAGCTACTCTACACAGGGGGCGGGCACCTACGAGCAGTACTTC. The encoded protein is CASSYSTQGAGTYEQYF. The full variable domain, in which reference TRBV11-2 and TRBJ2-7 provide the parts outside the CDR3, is EAGVAQSPRYKIIEKRQSVAFWCNPISGHATLYWYQQILGQGPKLLIQFQNNGVVDDSQLPKDRFSAERLKGVDSTLKIQPAKLEDSAVYLCASSYSTQGAGTYEQYFGPGTRLTVT.

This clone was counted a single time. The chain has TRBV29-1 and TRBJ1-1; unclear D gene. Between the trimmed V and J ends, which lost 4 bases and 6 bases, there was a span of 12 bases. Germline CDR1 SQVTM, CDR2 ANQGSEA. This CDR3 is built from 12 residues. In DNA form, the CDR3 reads TGCAGCGTTGCGAGGTGGGAGGCTGAAGCTTTCTTT. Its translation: CSVARWEAEAFF.